The clone carrying this T cell receptor beta chain was detected once. The data were taken from a study of control samples from healthy donors and cancer patients. The data were produced by immunoSEQ multiplex PCR, yet TCRdb's version contains in-frame clones alone and is incomplete. The sample shows about 100,000 clones, 80% to 90% of them seen only once. Germline V CDR1 and CDR2: MNHEY, SVGEGT. The CDR3 is 13 amino acids. Deletions cut 2 bases from V and 5 bases from J, with 9 bases between. The chain uses TRBV6-2 or TRBV6-3 and TRBJ1-1, with no clear D. This TCR was recovered from a man aged 25 to 45 in good health. The source material was blood. The CDR3 is CASSYLVRTEAFF. Written as DNA, the CDR3 is TGTGCCAGCAGTTACCTGGTCAGGACTGAAGCTTTCTTT.